The present T cell receptor beta chain was sequenced within a study of OX40 agonist ivuxolimab in advanced cancers. For the study in its entirety: The costimulatory receptor OX40 (CD134) was targeted by ivuxolimab, a fully human IgG2 agonistic monoclonal antibody. Of the approximately 50 dose-escalation patients, hepatocellular carcinoma was present in around 20, melanoma in roughly 15, renal cell carcinoma in 9 and head and neck cancer in 9. The paper describes the monotherapy dose-escalation part (N ≈ 49 patients) of the phase I trial of ivuxolimab. Prior anti-PD-1, anti-PD-L1 or anti-CTLA-4 therapy was permitted, and about two fifths of dose-escalation patients had received checkpoint inhibitors. A male proportion of 75% to 85% and a mean age of approximately 58 years, ranging from 23 to 79, were recorded for the dose-escalation cohort. Intravenous ivuxolimab was administered to patients every 2 weeks at six dose levels: 0.01, 0.1, 0.3, 1.5, 3 and 10 mg/kg. Partial responses occurred in three dose-escalation patients: two with cutaneous melanoma and one with hepatocellular carcinoma. The point of sequencing TCRbeta in the periphery was to test whether ivuxolimab changed TCR sequence diversity and drove clonal T-cell expansion.

Study-wide findings and limitations: At doses from 0.1 to 3.0 mg/kg, clonal expansion was seen in both CD4+ and CD8+ blood T cells between baseline and week 6. In the 0.1-3.0 mg/kg groups, partial responders had among the lowest normalized peripheral clonal expansion, particularly in CD8+ T cells. Which antigens the clonally expanded peripheral T cells were specific for was not determined. After ivuxolimab, CD8+ T cells had more expanded clones than CD4+ T cells on average. Low levels of normalized T-cell clonal expansion were also shown by some nonresponding patients.

The CDR3 spans 15 residues, from the cysteine through the phenylalanine. Only the CDR3 part of the read is kept: 45 bases, read in frame from the first base. Reading the germline V gene gives CDR1 MNHEY and CDR2 SVGAGI. After removal of 4 bases from V and 4 bases from J, the junction retains 5 bases not matched to a gene. To sequence the TCRbeta CDR3 region, genomic DNA was isolated from the sorted cells. TCRbeta CDR3 regions were sequenced using the immunoSEQ Assay. The table comes from immuneACCESS by way of TCRdb, which keeps in-frame sequences with V and J called. Part of the clones is missing from these tables; in studies checked, under half for an unresolved V gene and the rest for unknown reasons. For this sample the table gives roughly 80,000 clones, of which roughly nine tenths were detected only once. The ten largest make up around 2.5% of the sample. Remarks on this clone: Its antigen target is currently unknown. No qualities accompany the bases; no much larger clone lies one base away.

The trial excluded patients who had a history of autoimmune disease or who were on systemic immunosuppression. Peripheral blood for TCR sequencing was collected from all dose cohorts at baseline, on cycle 4 day 1, and on cycle 7 day 1. Samples came from an open-label, multicenter, first-in-human phase I dose-escalation trial of ivuxolimab. Adults with locally advanced or metastatic melanoma, renal cell carcinoma, hepatocellular carcinoma or head and neck squamous cell carcinoma were enrolled in the trial. Before TCR sequencing, CD4+ and CD8+ T cells were separately sorted from peripheral blood. This specimen consisted of CD4+ or CD8+ T cells sorted from blood, obtained in a trial of the OX40 agonist ivuxolimab. This chain joins TRBV6-5 to TRBJ1-1; TRBD1 matches 11 bases in the middle. The receptor comes from an adult with an advanced solid tumor such as melanoma, head and neck, liver or kidney cancer. The DNA is TGTGCCAGCAGTTTCTCCGGGACAGGGGGCACTGAAGCTTTCTTT. Its amino acids are CASSFSGTGGTEAFF.